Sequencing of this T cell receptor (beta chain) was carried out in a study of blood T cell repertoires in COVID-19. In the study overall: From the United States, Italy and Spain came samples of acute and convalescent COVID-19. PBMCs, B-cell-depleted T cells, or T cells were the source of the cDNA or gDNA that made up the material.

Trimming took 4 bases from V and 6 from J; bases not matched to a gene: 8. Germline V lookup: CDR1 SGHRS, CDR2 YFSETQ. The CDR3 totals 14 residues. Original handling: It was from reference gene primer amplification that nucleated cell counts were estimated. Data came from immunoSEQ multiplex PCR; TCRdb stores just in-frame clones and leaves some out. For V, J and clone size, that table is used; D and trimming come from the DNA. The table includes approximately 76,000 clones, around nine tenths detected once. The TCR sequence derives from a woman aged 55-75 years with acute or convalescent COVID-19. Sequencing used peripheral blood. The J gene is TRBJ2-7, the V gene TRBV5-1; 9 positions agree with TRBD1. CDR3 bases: TGCGCCAGCAGCGCTCTAACAGGGGGCGGCGAGCAGTACTTC. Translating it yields CASSALTGGGEQYF.